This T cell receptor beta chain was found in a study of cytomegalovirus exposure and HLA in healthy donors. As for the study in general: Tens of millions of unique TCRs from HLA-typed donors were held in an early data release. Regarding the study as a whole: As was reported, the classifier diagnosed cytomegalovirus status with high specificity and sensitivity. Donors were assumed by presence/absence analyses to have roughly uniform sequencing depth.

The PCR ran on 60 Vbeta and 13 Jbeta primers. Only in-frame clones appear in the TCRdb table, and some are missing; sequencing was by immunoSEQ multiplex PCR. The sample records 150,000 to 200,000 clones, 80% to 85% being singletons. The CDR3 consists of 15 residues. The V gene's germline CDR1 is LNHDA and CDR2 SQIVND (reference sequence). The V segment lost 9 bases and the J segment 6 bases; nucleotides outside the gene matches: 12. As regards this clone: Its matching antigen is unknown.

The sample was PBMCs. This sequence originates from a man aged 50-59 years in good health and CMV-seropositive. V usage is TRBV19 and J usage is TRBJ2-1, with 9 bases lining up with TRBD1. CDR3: CASRDRTGVGNEQFF. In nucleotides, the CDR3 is TGTGCCAGCCGGGACCGGACAGGGGTGGGCAATGAGCAGTTCTTC.